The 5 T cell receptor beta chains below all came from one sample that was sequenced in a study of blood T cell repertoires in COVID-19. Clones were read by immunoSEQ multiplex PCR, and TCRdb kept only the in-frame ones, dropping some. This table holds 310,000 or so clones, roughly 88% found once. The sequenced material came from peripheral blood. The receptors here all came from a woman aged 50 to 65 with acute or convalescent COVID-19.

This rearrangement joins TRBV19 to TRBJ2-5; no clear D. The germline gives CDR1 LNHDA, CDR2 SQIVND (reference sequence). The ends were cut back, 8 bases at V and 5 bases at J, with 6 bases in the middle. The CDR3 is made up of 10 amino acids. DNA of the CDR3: TGTGCCAGTGCGAAGGAGACCCAGTACTTC. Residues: CASAKETQYF.

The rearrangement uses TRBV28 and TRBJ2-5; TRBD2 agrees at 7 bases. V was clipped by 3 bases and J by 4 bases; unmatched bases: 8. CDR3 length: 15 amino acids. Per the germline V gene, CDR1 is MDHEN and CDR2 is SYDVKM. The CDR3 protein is CASSLHTWEGETQYF. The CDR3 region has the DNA TGTGCCAGCAGTTTGCATACATGGGAGGGAGAGACCCAGTACTTC.

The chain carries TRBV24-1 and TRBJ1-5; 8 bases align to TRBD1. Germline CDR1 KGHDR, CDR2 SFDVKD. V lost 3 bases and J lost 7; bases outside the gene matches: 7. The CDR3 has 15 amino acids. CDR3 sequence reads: CATSDAGTGFQPQHF. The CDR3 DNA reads TGTGCCACCAGTGATGCCGGGACAGGATTCCAGCCCCAGCATTTT.

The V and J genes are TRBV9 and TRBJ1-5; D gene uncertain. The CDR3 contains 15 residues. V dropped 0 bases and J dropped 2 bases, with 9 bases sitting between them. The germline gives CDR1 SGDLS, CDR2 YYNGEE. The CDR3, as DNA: TGTGCCAGCAGCGTAGACCCGTCGGGCAATCAGCCCCAGCATTTT. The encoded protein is CASSVDPSGNQPQHF.

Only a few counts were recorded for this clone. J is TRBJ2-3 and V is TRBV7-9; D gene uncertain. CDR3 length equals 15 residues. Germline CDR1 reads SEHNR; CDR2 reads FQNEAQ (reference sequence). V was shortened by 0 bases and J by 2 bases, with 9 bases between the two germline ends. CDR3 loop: CASSLAAAATDTQYF. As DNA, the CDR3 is TGTGCCAGCAGCTTAGCCGCGGCAGCCACAGATACGCAGTATTTT.